A single sample is the source of the 4 T cell receptor beta chains below, sequenced in a study of long-term antiretroviral therapy in people with HIV. Running of the v3.0 immunoSEQ assay took place at survey level. TCRdb's table, derived via immunoSEQ multiplex PCR, lists solely in-frame clones and lacks some. The sample holds just over 20,000 clones; around three quarters are singletons and the top ten take just under 9.5%. The source was unsorted PBMCs, collected 4.1 years after starting antiretroviral therapy. Every receptor here comes from a woman in her 40s with HIV.

The V and J genes are TRBV7-2 and TRBJ1-2; 8 bases agree with TRBD1. CDR1 and CDR2 from the germline V gene are SGHTA and FQGNSA. The CDR3 is made up of 13 amino acids. The junction had 7 bases not matched to a gene; V was cut back by 5 bases and J by 8 bases. For the CDR3, the DNA is TGTGCCAGCAGCCCCGACAGGGGTCACGGCTACACCTTC. This encodes CASSPDRGHGYTF.

The chain combines TRBV18 with TRBJ1-5; D gene unclear. This CDR3 contains 17 residues. The V gene lost 2 bases and the J gene lost 0 bases, with 14 bases spanning the gap. The germline V gene has CDR1 KGHSH and CDR2 LQKENI. CDR3 sequence (DNA): TGTGCCAGCTCACCAACAACACCCTTCTATAGCAATCAGCCCCAGCATTTT. As protein: CASSPTTPFYSNQPQHF.

V usage is TRBV6-5 and J usage is TRBJ2-4; 9 nucleotides line up with TRBD1. The CDR3 has 15 residues. V lost 2 bases and J lost 9; bases outside the gene matches: 8. Germline loops: CDR1 MNHEY, CDR2 SVGAGI. The CDR3 sequence: CASSYGDRVGGIQYF. DNA for the CDR3: TGTGCCAGCAGTTACGGGGACAGGGTGGGTGGCATTCAGTACTTC.

This sequence joins TRBV10-3 and TRBJ1-1, with D possibly TRBD1 on 5 matching bases. Germline V CDR1 and CDR2: ENHRY, SYGVKD. V dropped 5 bases and J dropped 1 base, with 8 bases sitting between them. The CDR3 extends over 13 amino acids. CDR3 residues: CAISIQGNTEAFF. For the CDR3, the DNA is TGTGCCATCAGTATTCAGGGGAACACTGAAGCTTTCTTT.